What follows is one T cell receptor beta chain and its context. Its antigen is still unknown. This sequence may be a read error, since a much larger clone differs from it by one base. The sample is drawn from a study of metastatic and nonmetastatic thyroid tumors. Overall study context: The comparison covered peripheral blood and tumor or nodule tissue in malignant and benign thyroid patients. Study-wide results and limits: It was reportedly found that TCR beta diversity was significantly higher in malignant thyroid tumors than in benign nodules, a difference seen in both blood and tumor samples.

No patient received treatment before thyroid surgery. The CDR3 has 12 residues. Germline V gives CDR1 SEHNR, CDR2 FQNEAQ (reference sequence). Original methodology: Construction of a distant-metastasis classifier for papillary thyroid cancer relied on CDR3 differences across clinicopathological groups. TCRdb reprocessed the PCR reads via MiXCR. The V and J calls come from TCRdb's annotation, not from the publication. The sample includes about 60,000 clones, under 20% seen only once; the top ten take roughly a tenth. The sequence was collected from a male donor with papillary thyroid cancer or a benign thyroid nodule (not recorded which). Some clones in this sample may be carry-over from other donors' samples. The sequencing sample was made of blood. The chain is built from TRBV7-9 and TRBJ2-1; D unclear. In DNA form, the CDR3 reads TGTGCCATCAGCTTAAAGGTCAATGAGCAGTTCTTC. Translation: CAISLKVNEQFF. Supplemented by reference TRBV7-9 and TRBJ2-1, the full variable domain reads DTGVSQNPRHKITKRGQNVTFRCDPISEHNRLYWYRQTLGQGPEFLTYFQNEAQLEKSRLLSDRFSAERPKGSFSTLEIQRTEQGDSAMYLCAISLKVNEQFFGPGTRLTVL.